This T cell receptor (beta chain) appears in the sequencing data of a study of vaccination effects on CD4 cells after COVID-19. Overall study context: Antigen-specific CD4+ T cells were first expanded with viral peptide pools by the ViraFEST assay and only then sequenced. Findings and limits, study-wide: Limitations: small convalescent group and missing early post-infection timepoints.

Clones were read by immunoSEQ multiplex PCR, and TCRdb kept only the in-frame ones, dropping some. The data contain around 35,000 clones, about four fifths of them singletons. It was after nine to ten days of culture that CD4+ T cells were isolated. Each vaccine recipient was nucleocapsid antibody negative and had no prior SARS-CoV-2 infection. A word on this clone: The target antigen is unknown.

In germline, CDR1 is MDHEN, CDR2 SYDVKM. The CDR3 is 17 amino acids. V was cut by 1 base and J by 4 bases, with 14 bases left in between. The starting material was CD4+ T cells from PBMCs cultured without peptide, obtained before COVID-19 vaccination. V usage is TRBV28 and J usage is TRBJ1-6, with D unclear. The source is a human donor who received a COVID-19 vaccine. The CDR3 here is CASSLYPRILYNSPLHF. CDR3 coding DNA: TGTGCCAGCAGTTTATACCCGCGGATCTTATATAATTCACCCCTCCACTTT.